This is a list of T cell receptor beta chains from one sample in a study of CD8+ T cells in alopecia areata. TCRdb keeps only in-frame clones here, not all; method: immunoSEQ multiplex PCR. Among fewer than 250,000 clones listed, 50% to 70% were seen once. Sequences were derived from CD4+ T cells sorted from blood, sampled around week 47, from a patient treated with tofacitinib. These TCRs come from a human donor with alopecia areata. CDR3s include the opening cysteine and the closing phenylalanine or tryptophan. D genes are given only for firm matches. Not all rows give a size; the values are once, few, many and, for expanded clones, a class.

clone size	D gene	V gene	J gene	CDR3 DNA	CDR3 protein
NA	NA	TRBV30	TRBJ1-3	TGTGCCTGGAGTCTTACAACCAGCTCTGGAAACACCATATATTTT	CAWSLTTSSGNTIYF
NA	NA	TRBV29-1	TRBJ2-7	TGCAGCGTTGAACGGGGGAACGAGCAGTACTTC	CSVERGNEQYF
few	NA	TRBV11-2	TRBJ2-3	TGTGCCAGCAGCTCCCTTACAGATACGCAGTATTTT	CASSSLTDTQYF
NA	NA	TRBV18	TRBJ1-2	TGTGCCAGCTCAGCCGGGAGCCAAGAGGTCGGGGTCTATGGCTACACCTTC	CASSAGSQEVGVYGYTF
NA	TRBD1	TRBV29-1	TRBJ1-5	TGCAGCGTTATGGGACAGGGGTTGAATCAGCCCCAGCATTTT	CSVMGQGLNQPQHF
few	NA	TRBV4-1	TRBJ1-2	TGCGCCAGCAGCCAAACACAGGCGGACTATGGCTACACCTTC	CASSQTQADYGYTF
NA	TRBD1	TRBV10-3	TRBJ2-3	TGTGCCATCAGTCCCGGAGGGACAGGGCTCACAGATACGCAGTATTTT	CAISPGGTGLTDTQYF
NA	TRBD1	TRBV9	TRBJ1-6	TGTGCCAGCAACCGACAGGGGTATTCACCCCTCCACTTT	CASNRQGYSPLHF
NA	TRBD1	TRBV5-1	TRBJ2-1	TGCGCCAGCAGCTTGGTGGGACAGGGGATCAATGAGCAGTTCTTC	CASSLVGQGINEQFF
once	NA	TRBV30	TRBJ1-2	TGTGCCTGGAGTGTACGAGGTCTCGGCTACACCTTC	CAWSVRGLGYTF
NA	NA	TRBV30	TRBJ2-6	TGTGCCTGGAAAGGGATCGGCTTCTCTGGGGCCAACGTCCTGACTTTC	CAWKGIGFSGANVLTF
NA	NA	TRBV9	TRBJ2-2	TGTGCCAGCAGTATAACTGAGGGCAGGGATAACACCGGGGAGCTGTTTTTT	CASSITEGRDNTGELFF
once	NA	TRBV30	TRBJ2-5	TGTGCCTGGAGTGTACTCAGACAAGAGACCCAGTACTTC	CAWSVLRQETQYF
few	TRBD1	TRBV5-6	TRBJ2-7	TGTGCCAGCAGCCCTCCCGGACAGGGCTGGAACTACGAGCAGTACTTC	CASSPPGQGWNYEQYF
NA	NA	TRBV20-1	TRBJ2-3	TGCAGTGCCCACGATCCTCCTACGCAGTATTTT	CSAHDPPTQYF
NA	NA	TRBV23-1	TRBJ1-5	TGCGCCAGCAGTCCCGAGACACATAATCAGCCCCAGCATTTT	CASSPETHNQPQHF
NA	NA	TRBV25-1	TRBJ1-6	TGTGCCAGCAGTGAATGGGGCGGGACAAATTCACCCCTCCACTTT	CASSEWGGTNSPLHF
NA	TRBD2	TRBV2	TRBJ2-3	TGTGCCAGCAGCGCTAGCGGGGGGGCTGCAGATACGCAGTATTTT	CASSASGGAADTQYF
few	NA	TRBV29-1	TRBJ2-7	TGCAGCGTTGAAGCGGGAGTAGGCTACGAGCAGTACTTC	CSVEAGVGYEQYF
few	NA	TRBV4-1	TRBJ1-2	TGCGCCAGCAGCCAAGGGTACGACTTCTATGGCTACACCTTC	CASSQGYDFYGYTF
few	NA	TRBV18	TRBJ1-1	TGTGCCAGCTCACGGATGGCAGCATTAAACACTGAAGCTTTCTTT	CASSRMAALNTEAFF
NA	NA	TRBV25-1	TRBJ2-3	TGTGCCAGCAGATGGGATACGCAGTATTTT	CASRWDTQYF
few	NA	TRBV6-4	TRBJ2-6	TGTGCCAGCAGTGATCGTGCCTCTGGGGCCAACGTCCTGACTTTC	CASSDRASGANVLTF
NA	NA	TRBV5-1	TRBJ2-7	TGCGCCAGCAGCCTGAGCTATGGCTCCTACGAGCAGTACTTC	CASSLSYGSYEQYF
NA	TRBD1	TRBV29-1	TRBJ1-2	TGCAGCGTTGAAGACACAGGGGCCTATGGCTACACCTTC	CSVEDTGAYGYTF
NA	NA	TRBV30	TRBJ1-1	TGTGCCTGGAGTCAAGCTCGGAACACTGAAGCTTTCTTT	CAWSQARNTEAFF
NA	NA	TRBV29-1	TRBJ1-2	TGCAGCGTTGAGGCGATGGGCGGCTACACCTTC	CSVEAMGGYTF
NA	NA	TRBV5-1	TRBJ2-5	TGCGCCAGCAGCTACGGGATCGGGGAGACCCAGTACTTC	CASSYGIGETQYF
NA	NA	TRBV6-1	TRBJ2-5	TGTGCCAGCAGTCAGACTAGTCGGGAGACCCAGTACTTC	CASSQTSRETQYF
few	NA	TRBV29-1	TRBJ1-5	TGCAGCGTTGGAGAAAATAGCAATCAGCCCCAGCATTTT	CSVGENSNQPQHF
once	NA	TRBV9	TRBJ1-1	TGTGCCAGCAGCTCTACAGGGAACACTGAAGCTTTCTTT	CASSSTGNTEAFF
NA	NA	TRBV5-1	TRBJ2-3	TGCGCCAGCAGCTCAGGTCTGGACTCGCAGTATTTT	CASSSGLDSQYF
NA	NA	TRBV2	TRBJ2-7	TGTGCCAGCAGTGGTGGGAACGACGAGCAGTACTTC	CASSGGNDEQYF